These 24 T cell receptor beta chains originate from one sample sequenced in a study of PD-1 blockade in classical Hodgkin lymphoma. The data were produced by immunoSEQ multiplex PCR, yet TCRdb's version contains in-frame clones alone and is incomplete. This table has roughly 60,000 clones, roughly 90% appearing once. The patients all showed relapse after autologous stem cell transplantation, while their brentuximab vedotin exposure varied. The specimen comprised peripheral blood mononuclear cells (PBMCs), sampled at baseline. Receptor source: a human donor with classical Hodgkin lymphoma.

The V gene is TRBV6-1, the J gene TRBJ2-3; TRBD2 matches 12 bases. The CDR3 covers 15 residues. CDR1 is MNHNS, CDR2 SASEGT, per germline. Germline trimming cut 6 bases from V and 5 bases from J; bases unmatched to any gene: 6. CDR3 nucleotide sequence: TGTGCCAGCAGAAGGACTAGCGGGATTGGAGATACGCAGTATTTT. This codes for CASRRTSGIGDTQYF.

CDR3 sequence reads: CASRGTGVSPLHF. The DNA of the CDR3 is TGTGCCAGCAGGGGGACAGGGGTCTCACCCCTCCACTTT. V gene TRBV6-5 combines with J gene TRBJ1-6, with 10 bases lining up with TRBD1. V lost 6 bases, J lost 10 bases, and 3 bases stayed unmatched. CDR1 and CDR2 from the germline V gene are MNHEY and SVGAGI. CDR3 size: 13 residues.

This clone was observed a single time. The V and J genes are TRBV7-3 and TRBJ2-3; TRBD1 might be the D (5 bases). This CDR3 is 15 amino acids long. V was trimmed by 1 base and J by 1 base, leaving 9 bases between them. CDR1 and CDR2 from the germline V gene are SGHTA and FQGTGA. This chain's CDR3 is CASSLITGRTDTQYF. CDR3 nucleotides: TGTGCCAGCAGCTTAATTACAGGACGCACAGATACGCAGTATTTT. Full variable domain (rest looked up from reference TRBV7-3 and TRBJ2-3): GAGVSQTPSNKVTEKGKYVELRCDPISGHTALYWYRQSLGQGPEFLIYFQGTGAADDSGLPNDRFFAVRPEGSVSTLKIQRTERGDSAVYLCASSLITGRTDTQYFGPGTRLTVL.

The CDR3 bases are TGTGCCAGCAGTTCCTCGGACAGGGTTAATCGGGAGACCCAGTACTTC. Its protein product is CASSSSDRVNRETQYF. The chain couples TRBV28 to TRBJ2-5; 8 bases fit TRBD1. V trimming: 4 bases; J trimming: 5 bases; junction bases outside the gene matches: 12. Per germline, CDR1 MDHEN and CDR2 SYDVKM. The CDR3 is 16 amino acids.

The rearrangement uses TRBV15 and TRBJ2-1; TRBD2 agrees at 8 bases. The germline V gene has CDR1 LNHNV and CDR2 YYDKDF (reference sequence). This CDR3 contains 15 residues. V shed 3 bases and J 1 base; nucleotides not matched to a gene: 2. This chain's CDR3 is CATSRPGGSYNEQFF. The DNA for the CDR3 is TGTGCCACCAGCAGGCCGGGGGGGTCCTACAATGAGCAGTTCTTC.

This clone has a handful of counts. The chain uses TRBV2 and TRBJ1-2; D gene ambiguous. V was clipped by 4 bases and J by 1 base, with 4 bases between them. The CDR3 covers 12 residues. Germline CDR1 and CDR2: SNHLY and FYNNEI. The CDR3: CASSVDNYGYTF. CDR3 nucleotides: TGTGCCAGCAGTGTTGATAACTATGGCTACACCTTC.

CDR3 loop: CAISESRTETYEQYF. The CDR3 DNA sequence: TGTGCCATCAGTGAGTCGAGGACAGAGACCTACGAGCAGTACTTC. The chain employs TRBV10-3 and TRBJ2-7; D possibly corresponds to TRBD1 (6 bases). Trimming cost V 0 bases and J 2 bases, with 11 bases left between them. Germline loops: CDR1 ENHRY, CDR2 SYGVKD. This CDR3 has 15 residues.

This CDR3 is CASSWRWRGLPYEQYF. The CDR3 nucleotides are TGTGCCAGCAGCTGGCGTTGGCGCGGGTTACCCTACGAGCAGTACTTC. This chain joins TRBV5-6 and TRBJ2-7; possible D gene TRBD2, 5 bases. This CDR3 has 16 amino acids. CDR1 is SGHDT and CDR2 is YYEEEE in the germline V gene. V was clipped by 3 bases and J by 2 bases, with 18 bases between them.

This clone was observed a handful of times. The rearrangement links TRBV27 to TRBJ1-1; D is undetermined. Looked up from germline, CDR1 is MNHEY and CDR2 is SMNVEV (reference sequence). The germline V and J ends were trimmed by 2 bases and 4 bases, with 11 bases remaining between them. This CDR3 contains 14 residues. This chain's CDR3 is CASSLDPSVTEAFF. For the CDR3, the DNA is TGTGCCAGCAGTTTAGATCCGAGTGTCACTGAAGCTTTCTTT.

V and J are TRBV7-2 and TRBJ2-5; D uncertain. V was shortened by 4 bases and J by 4 bases, with 10 bases between the two germline ends. The germline V gene encodes CDR1 SGHTA and CDR2 FQGNSA. The CDR3 consists of 13 residues. CDR3 DNA sequence: TGTGCCAGCAGCTCATCATATGGAGAGACCCAGTACTTC. It translates to CASSSSYGETQYF.

The V gene is TRBV29-1, the J gene TRBJ1-6; no reliable D call. Between the trimmed V and J ends, which lost 0 bases and 18 bases, there was a span of 15 bases. CDR1 and CDR2 (germline): SQVTM, ANQGSEA. This CDR3 has 12 amino acids. In nucleotides, the CDR3 is TGCAGCGTTGAAGATCATACAAGCCCGACCCACTTT. This sequence encodes CSVEDHTSPTHF.

The V gene is TRBV6-6, the J gene TRBJ1-6; D perhaps matches TRBD1 (5 bases). Trimming stripped 5 bases from V and 7 bases from J, with 9 bases between. Looked up from germline, CDR1 is MNHNY and CDR2 is SVGAGI (reference sequence). The CDR3 runs to 13 residues. The CDR3: CASSPGHNSPLHF. CDR3 bases: TGTGCCAGCAGTCCCGGACACAATTCACCCCTCCACTTT.

The V and J genes are TRBV6-1 and TRBJ1-5; 9 bases align to TRBD1. V lost 4 bases and J lost 5; bases outside the gene matches: 0. Germline CDR1 is MNHNS and CDR2 is SASEGT. This CDR3 comprises 13 residues. In DNA form, the CDR3 reads TGTGCCAGCAGTGGACAGGGGGATCAGCCCCAGCATTTT. The encoded protein is CASSGQGDQPQHF.

The CDR3 nucleotides read TGCAGTGCTAGAGATAAAGTCGAGCAGTACTTC. It is translated as CSARDKVEQYF. The chain recombines TRBV20-1 with TRBJ2-7; D not resolved. The V gene lost 0 bases and the J gene lost 6 bases, with 6 bases spanning the gap. This CDR3 is built from 11 residues. Germline assignment: CDR1 DFQATT and CDR2 SNEGSKA (reference sequence).

The chain recombines TRBV10-1 with TRBJ2-7, with a weak D call TRBD2 (5 bases). In germline, CDR1 is WNHNN, CDR2 SYGVQD (reference sequence). V lost 3 bases and J lost 3, with 24 bases in between. This CDR3 contains 18 residues. CDR3 in DNA: TGCGCCAGCAGTGATACCGCGGGCTGGGGTTGGTCTCACTACGAGCAGTACTTC. Translating it yields CASSDTAGWGWSHYEQYF.

This sequence joins TRBV7-2 and TRBJ1-4, with 10 bases fitting TRBD1. This CDR3 is built from 13 residues. Trimming took 5 bases from V and 7 from J; bases not matched to a gene: 1. CDR1 is SGHTA and CDR2 is FQGNSA in the germline V gene. The CDR3 loop reads CASSRDRGEKLFF. In DNA form, the CDR3 reads TGTGCCAGCAGCCGGGACAGGGGTGAAAAACTGTTTTTT.

V usage is TRBV6-5 and J usage is TRBJ2-7, with 10 bases matching TRBD1. This CDR3 has 15 amino acids. V dropped 2 bases and J dropped 7; count of bases not matched to a gene: 8. Germline values: CDR1 MNHEY, CDR2 SVGAGI. DNA for the CDR3: TGTGCCAGCAGTTACGTGCCGGGACAGGGGTCTGAGCAGTACTTC. Translated: CASSYVPGQGSEQYF.

The CDR3 nucleotides are TGTGCCAGCAGTCTCCGTAGGGGGGGCCATGAGCAGTTCTTC. It codes for CASSLRRGGHEQFF. This sequence joins TRBV27 and TRBJ2-1, with D tentatively TRBD2 (7 bases). The CDR3 length is 14 residues. Germline V gene lookup returns CDR1 MNHEY and CDR2 SMNVEV (reference sequence). The V gene lost 5 bases and the J gene lost 8 bases, with 16 bases spanning the gap.

This clone was seen just once. The chain joins TRBV5-8 to TRBJ2-5, with TRBD1 as a possible D gene (6 bases). Germline lookup yields CDR1 SGHTS and CDR2 YDEGEE. The CDR3 extends over 15 amino acids. Trimming shortened V by 0 bases and J by 1 base, and 10 bases separated the two germline ends. CDR3 sequence: CASSLGQGSQETQYF. CDR3 coding DNA: TGTGCCAGCAGCTTGGGGCAGGGGAGCCAAGAGACCCAGTACTTC. Combining the CDR3 with reference TRBV5-8 and TRBJ2-5 gives the whole variable domain EAGVTQSPTHLIKTRGQQATLRCSPISGHTSVYWYQQALGLGLQFLLWYDEGEERNRGNFPPRFSGRQFPNYSSELNVNALELEDSALYLCASSLGQGSQETQYFGPGTRLLVL.

J is TRBJ2-1 and V is TRBV25-1; 10 nucleotides match TRBD2. Per the germline V gene, CDR1 is MGHDK and CDR2 is SYGVNS. CDR3 length: 11 amino acids. V was pared by 8 bases and J by 15 bases, with 7 bases of the junction left unmatched. The CDR3 protein is CASQLAGHPFF. For the CDR3, the DNA is TGTGCCAGCCAACTAGCGGGACATCCGTTCTTC.

This chain joins TRBV2 and TRBJ2-3; D is perhaps TRBD2 (6 bases). V was clipped by 5 bases and J by 4 bases, with 16 bases between them. The CDR3 has 15 residues. CDR1 and CDR2 from the germline V gene are SNHLY and FYNNEI. The CDR3 reads CASSSEGRVPDTQYF. As DNA, the CDR3 is TGTGCCAGCAGTTCGGAGGGCAGGGTCCCAGATACGCAGTATTTT.

This clone has a single count. J is TRBJ1-4 and V is TRBV4-1, with TRBD1 as a possible D gene (5 bases). From germline, CDR1 is MGHRA and CDR2 YSYEKL. This CDR3 has 16 residues. Trimming removed 0 bases from V and 5 bases from J, with 13 bases in between. This CDR3 reads CASSQEAGAVNEKLFF. The CDR3 DNA is TGCGCCAGCAGCCAAGAGGCCGGGGCTGTAAATGAAAAACTGTTTTTT.

The rearrangement links TRBV6-1 to TRBJ1-1, with D uncertain. Germline values: CDR1 MNHNS, CDR2 SASEGT. CDR3 length: 10 amino acids. The V and J ends lost 10 bases and 3 bases respectively, with 6 bases between them. The CDR3 DNA follows: TGTGCCACCCACTACACTGAAGCTTTCTTT. It encodes CATHYTEAFF.

The chain uses TRBV7-2 and TRBJ2-3; TRBD2 agrees at 10 bases. The germline V gene has CDR1 SGHTA and CDR2 FQGNSA. The length of the CDR3 is 14 residues. Trimming removed 5 bases from V and 7 bases from J; junction bases left unmatched: 6. In DNA, the CDR3 is TGTGCCAGCAGCCTACTAGCGGGGATACATACGCAGTATTTT. Translated: CASSLLAGIHTQYF.